The present T cell receptor (beta chain) was sequenced within a study of blood T cell repertoires in COVID-19 (dated by TCRdb to about 2020). In terms of the full investigation: Collaborator samples came from the United States, Italy and Spain and covered acute and convalescent phases of COVID-19. The prospective study material was composed of cDNA or gDNA derived from T cells, B-cell-depleted T cells, or PBMCs. Deeply sampled blood TCRbeta repertoires from subjects exposed to, actively infected with, or recovered from COVID-19 were included in the dataset. A freely available public database, intended as a resource for researchers studying the immune response to SARS-CoV-2, is where the repertoires were released. Samples came from the ongoing ImmuneRACE study (first 160 participants) plus 1,254 subjects from 6 global collaborators. Nearly every sample came with metadata listing a de-identified subject ID, COVID-19 status, age in years and sex. HLA class I and class II types, where available, came from metadata supplied by the sample provider rather than from assay-based typing.

Whole blood was collected in K2EDTA tubes by collaborating institutions according to the institutions' own protocols. Collaborator samples were shipped for TCRbeta analysis as frozen whole blood, isolated PBMCs, or DNA extracted from either sample type. The CDR3 covers 13 residues, taking in both the cysteine and the phenylalanine. Just the 39-base CDR3 DNA is kept, in frame starting at base 1. V sheds 3 bases and J sheds 2 bases, leaving 10 bases between their ends. Based on the germline V gene (reference sequence), the CDR1 and CDR2 sequences are DFQATT and SNEGSKA. The full study reports these points: Clinical and demographic metadata were provided uncurated, with the amount varying by source and participant.

Details on this clone: Its antigen is unknown. Per-base quality was not reported, and no clone a single base away is much larger than it. This sample includes further DNA sequences coding for the same CDR3.

TCRbeta CDR3 regions were amplified from genomic DNA using the immunoSEQ Assay, a bias-controlled multiplex PCR. As for the original processing: The number of nucleated cells in each sample was estimated by amplification of reference gene primers within the assay. Sequence reads were collapsed and filtered to measure the absolute abundance of every unique TCRbeta CDR3 rearrangement. For each sample, productive Simpson clonality was calculated by taking the square root of Simpson's diversity index across productive rearrangements. In TCRdb, the immuneACCESS table is reduced to in-frame sequences with V and J assigned. These tables do not hold every clone; where another copy was compared, an unresolved V gene accounts for under half, and the others remain unexplained. For V, J and clone size, that table is used; D and trimming come from the DNA. Counted in this sample were 20,000 to 30,000 clones; 92% of them appeared once. In total, the top ten clones hold 2.1% of the sample.

The sequence is built from TRBV20-1 and TRBJ1-1; the D region possibly corresponds to TRBD1 (5 bases align). The receptor was isolated from a human donor in a cohort sampled during active COVID-19. The sequenced sample was peripheral blood. The nucleotide sequence reads as follows: TGCAGTGCTAGTGGGGCTTTAAACACTGAAGCTTTCTTT. It specifies CSASGALNTEAFF.